The T cell receptor beta chain under discussion was sequenced for a study of T cell responses to AZD1222 COVID-19 vaccine. Study results and limitations: Mostly white British, mostly female donors; authors suggested clonal diversity may be underestimated. Vaccine-associated CD4 TCRs spanned spike, dominant at 160-218 and 743-854. Only 5 or 6 individuals given AZD1222 were seropositive at baseline.

In regard to this clone: Its specificity is unknown.

The CDR3 totals 11 residues. The germline V gene has CDR1 DFQATT and CDR2 SNEGSKA (reference sequence). The V end lost 7 bases, the J end lost 3 bases, and 7 bases lay between the germline ends. Clones were sequenced by immunoSEQ multiplex PCR, and TCRdb holds only the in-frame ones, with some missing. The data show more than 100,000 clones, around 87% seen once. Sequenced material: peripheral blood, taken on day 0 of AZD1222 vaccination. The chain links TRBV20-1 to TRBJ1-5; D not resolved. The clonotype originates from an adult in good health. The CDR3 coding sequence is TGCAGTGTGGGAGACAATCAGCCCCAGCATTTT. Protein: CSVGDNQPQHF.